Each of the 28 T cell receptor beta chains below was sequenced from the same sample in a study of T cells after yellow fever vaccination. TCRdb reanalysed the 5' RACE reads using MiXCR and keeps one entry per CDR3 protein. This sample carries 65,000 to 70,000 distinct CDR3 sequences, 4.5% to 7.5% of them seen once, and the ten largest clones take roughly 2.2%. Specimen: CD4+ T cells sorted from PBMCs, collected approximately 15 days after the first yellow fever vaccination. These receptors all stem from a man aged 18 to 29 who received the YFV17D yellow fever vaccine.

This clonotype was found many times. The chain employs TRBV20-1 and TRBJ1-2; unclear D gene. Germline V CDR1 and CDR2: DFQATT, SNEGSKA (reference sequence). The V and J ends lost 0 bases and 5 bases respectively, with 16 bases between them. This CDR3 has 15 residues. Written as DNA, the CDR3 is TGCAGTGCTAGAGATCGGGGAGGGCTTCGGTATGGCTACACCTTC. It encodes CSARDRGGLRYGYTF.

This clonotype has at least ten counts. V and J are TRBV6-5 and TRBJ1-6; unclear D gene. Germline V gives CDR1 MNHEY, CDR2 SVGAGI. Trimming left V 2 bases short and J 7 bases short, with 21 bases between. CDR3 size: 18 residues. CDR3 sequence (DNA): TGTGCCAGCAGTTACCCGGAAGGACCCTTTGGGAGGAATTCACCCCTCCACTTT. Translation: CASSYPEGPFGRNSPLHF.

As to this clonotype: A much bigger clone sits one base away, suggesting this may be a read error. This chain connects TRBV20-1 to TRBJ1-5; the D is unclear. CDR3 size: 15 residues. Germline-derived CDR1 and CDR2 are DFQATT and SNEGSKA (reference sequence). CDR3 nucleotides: TGCAGTGCCACTGGGTCGTTTTTGGGCAAGCAGCCCCAGCATTTT. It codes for CSATGSFLGKQPQHF.

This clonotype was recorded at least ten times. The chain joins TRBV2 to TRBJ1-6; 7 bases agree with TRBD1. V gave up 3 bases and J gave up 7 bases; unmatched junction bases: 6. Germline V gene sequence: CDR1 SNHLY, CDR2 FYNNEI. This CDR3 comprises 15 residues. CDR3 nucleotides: TGTGCCAGCAGTGAGCGTGGGACAGAGAATTCACCCCTCCACTTT. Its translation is CASSERGTENSPLHF.

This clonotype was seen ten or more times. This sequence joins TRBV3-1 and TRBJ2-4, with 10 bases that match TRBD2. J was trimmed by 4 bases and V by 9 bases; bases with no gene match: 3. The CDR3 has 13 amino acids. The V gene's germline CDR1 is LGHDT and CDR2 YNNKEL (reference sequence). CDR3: CASASGGKNIQYF. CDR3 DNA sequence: TGTGCCAGTGCTAGCGGGGGAAAAAACATTCAGTACTTC.

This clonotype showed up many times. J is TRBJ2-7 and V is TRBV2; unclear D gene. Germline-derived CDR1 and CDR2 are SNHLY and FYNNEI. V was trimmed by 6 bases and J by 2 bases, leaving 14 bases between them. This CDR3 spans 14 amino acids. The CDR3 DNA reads TGTGCCAGCAGAGGCCGGGCCTCAGCCTACGAGCAGTACTTC. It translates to CASRGRASAYEQYF. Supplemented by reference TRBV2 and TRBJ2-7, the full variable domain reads EPEVTQTPSHQVTQMGQEVILRCVPISNHLYFYWYRQILGQKVEFLVSFYNNEISEKSEIFDDQFSVERPDGSNFTLKIRSTKLEDSAMYFCASRGRASAYEQYFGPGTRLTVT.

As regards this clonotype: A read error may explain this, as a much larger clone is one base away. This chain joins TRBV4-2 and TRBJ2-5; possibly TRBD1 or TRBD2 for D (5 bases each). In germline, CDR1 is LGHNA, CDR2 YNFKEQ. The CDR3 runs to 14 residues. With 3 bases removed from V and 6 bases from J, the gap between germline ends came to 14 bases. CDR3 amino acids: CASSQGDVLQTQYF. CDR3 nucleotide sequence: TGTGCCAGCAGCCAGGGGGACGTTTTACAGACCCAGTACTTC.

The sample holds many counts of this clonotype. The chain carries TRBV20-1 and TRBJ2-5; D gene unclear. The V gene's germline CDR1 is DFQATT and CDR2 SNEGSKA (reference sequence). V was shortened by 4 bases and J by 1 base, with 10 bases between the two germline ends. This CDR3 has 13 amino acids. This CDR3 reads CSATTPAQETQYF. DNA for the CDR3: TGCAGTGCTACCACACCAGCCCAAGAGACCCAGTACTTC.

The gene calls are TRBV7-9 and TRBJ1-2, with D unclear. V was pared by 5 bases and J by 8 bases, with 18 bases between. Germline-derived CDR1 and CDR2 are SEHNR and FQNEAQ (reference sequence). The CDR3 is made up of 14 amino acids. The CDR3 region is CASSAGRLCWGYTF. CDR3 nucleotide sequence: TGTGCCAGCAGCGCCGGGCGCCTGTGCTGGGGCTACACCTTC.

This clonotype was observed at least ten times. CDR3 DNA sequence: TGCGCCAGCAGCACCGGAGGCACAGGGCATGGAAACACCATATATTTT. Its translation is CASSTGGTGHGNTIYF. The V gene is TRBV5-1, the J gene TRBJ1-3; TRBD1 is a possible D gene (6 bases). V lost 4 bases and J lost 3, with 17 bases in between. The length of the CDR3 is 16 residues. Looked up from germline, CDR1 is SGHRS and CDR2 is YFSETQ.

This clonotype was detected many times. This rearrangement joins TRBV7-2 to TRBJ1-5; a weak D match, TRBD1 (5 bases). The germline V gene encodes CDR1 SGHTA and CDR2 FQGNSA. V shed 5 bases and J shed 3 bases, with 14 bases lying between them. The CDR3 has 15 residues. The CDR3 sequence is CASSTGQPDNQPQHF. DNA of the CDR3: TGTGCCAGCAGCACAGGCCAGCCAGACAATCAGCCCCAGCATTTT.

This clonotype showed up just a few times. The CDR3 DNA sequence: TGTGCCAGCCGCAGGGTCCCCTCGGGGAGCTCTGGGGCCAACGTCCTGACTTTC. Residues: CASRRVPSGSSGANVLTF. The V and J genes are TRBV5-4 and TRBJ2-6; D may be TRBD1 or TRBD2 (5 bases each). This CDR3 spans 18 amino acids. Per the germline V gene, CDR1 is SGHNT and CDR2 is YYREEE (reference sequence). V shed 7 bases and J shed 0 bases, with 20 bases lying between them. The full variable domain, in which reference TRBV5-4 and TRBJ2-6 provide the parts outside the CDR3, is ETGVTQSPTHLIKTRGQQVTLRCSSQSGHNTVSWYQQALGQGPQFIFQYYREEENGRGNFPPRFSGLQFPNYSSELNVNALELDDSALYLCASRRVPSGSSGANVLTFGAGSRLTVL.

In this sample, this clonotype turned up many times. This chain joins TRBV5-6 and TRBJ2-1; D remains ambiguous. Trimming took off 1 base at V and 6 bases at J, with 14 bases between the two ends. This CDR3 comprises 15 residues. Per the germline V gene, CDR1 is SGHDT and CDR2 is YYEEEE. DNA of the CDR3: TGTGCCAGCAGCTTGTCTGGGGAAGATAGCAATGAGCAGTTCTTC. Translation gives CASSLSGEDSNEQFF.

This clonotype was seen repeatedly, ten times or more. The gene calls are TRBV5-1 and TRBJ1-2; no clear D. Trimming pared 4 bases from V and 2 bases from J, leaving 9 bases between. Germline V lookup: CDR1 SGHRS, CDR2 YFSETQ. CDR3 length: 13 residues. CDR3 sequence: CASSRAGNYGYTF. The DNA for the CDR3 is TGCGCCAGCAGCAGGGCCGGGAACTATGGCTACACCTTC.

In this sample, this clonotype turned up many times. CDR3 amino acids: CASRTGGSTDTQYF. The CDR3 nucleotides read TGCGCCAGCAGGACAGGGGGTAGCACAGATACGCAGTATTTT. The chain employs TRBV5-1 and TRBJ2-3; TRBD1 matches 9 bases. V shed 5 bases, J shed 0 bases, and the junction held 1 base outside the gene matches. The CDR3 covers 14 residues. The germline V gene has CDR1 SGHRS and CDR2 YFSETQ.

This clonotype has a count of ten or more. The CDR3 nucleotides read TGTGCCAGCAGTTATCCGGGGGGGGGTGAGCAGTTCTTC. This encodes CASSYPGGGEQFF. The rearrangement joins TRBV6-5 to TRBJ2-1; 8 bases agree with TRBD2. Germline CDR1 MNHEY, CDR2 SVGAGI. The CDR3 consists of 13 residues. Germline trimming cut 3 bases from V and 9 bases from J; bases unmatched to any gene: 4.

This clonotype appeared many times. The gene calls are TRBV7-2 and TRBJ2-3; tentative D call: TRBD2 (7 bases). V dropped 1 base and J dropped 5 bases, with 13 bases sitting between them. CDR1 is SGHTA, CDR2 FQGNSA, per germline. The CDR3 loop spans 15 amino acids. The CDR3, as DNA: TGTGCCAGCAGCTTAGATAGGGGGGGGCTAGATACGCAGTATTTT. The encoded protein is CASSLDRGGLDTQYF.

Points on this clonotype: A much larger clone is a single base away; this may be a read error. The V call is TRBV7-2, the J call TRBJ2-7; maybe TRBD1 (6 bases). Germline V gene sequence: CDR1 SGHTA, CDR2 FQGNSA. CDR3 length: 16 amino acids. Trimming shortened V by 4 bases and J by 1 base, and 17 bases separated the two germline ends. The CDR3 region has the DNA TGTGCCAGCAGCTCCCGATCTCAGGGGTGTTCCTACGAGCAGTACTTC. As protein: CASSSRSQGCSYEQYF.

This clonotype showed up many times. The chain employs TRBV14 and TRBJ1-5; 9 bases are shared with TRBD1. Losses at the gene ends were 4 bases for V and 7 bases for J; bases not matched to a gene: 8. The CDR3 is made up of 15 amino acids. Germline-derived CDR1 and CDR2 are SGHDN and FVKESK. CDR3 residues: CASSPTRDRDQPQHF. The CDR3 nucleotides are TGTGCCAGCAGCCCTACCCGGGACAGGGACCAGCCCCAGCATTTT.

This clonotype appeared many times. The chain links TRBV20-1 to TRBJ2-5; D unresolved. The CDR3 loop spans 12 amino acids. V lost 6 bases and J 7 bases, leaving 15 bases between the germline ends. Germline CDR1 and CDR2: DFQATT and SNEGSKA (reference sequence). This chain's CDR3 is CSAPDRTGTQYF. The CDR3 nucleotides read TGCAGTGCGCCGGACCGGACCGGGACCCAGTACTTC.

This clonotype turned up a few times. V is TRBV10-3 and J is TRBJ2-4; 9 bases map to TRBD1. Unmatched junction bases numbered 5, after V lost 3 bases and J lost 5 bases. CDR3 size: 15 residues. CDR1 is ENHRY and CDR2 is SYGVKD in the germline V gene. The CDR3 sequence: CAISDSRQGENIQYF. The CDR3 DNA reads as TGTGCCATCAGTGACTCCCGACAGGGGGAAAACATTCAGTACTTC.

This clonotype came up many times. The CDR3 DNA reads as TGCGCCAGCAGCTTCGCCGGGACAGCCTACGAGCAGTACTTC. This sequence encodes CASSFAGTAYEQYF. The chain couples TRBV5-1 to TRBJ2-7, with 7 positions matching TRBD1. The CDR3 loop spans 14 amino acids. The junction had 4 bases not matched to a gene; V was cut back by 2 bases and J by 2 bases. Germline lookup yields CDR1 SGHRS and CDR2 YFSETQ.

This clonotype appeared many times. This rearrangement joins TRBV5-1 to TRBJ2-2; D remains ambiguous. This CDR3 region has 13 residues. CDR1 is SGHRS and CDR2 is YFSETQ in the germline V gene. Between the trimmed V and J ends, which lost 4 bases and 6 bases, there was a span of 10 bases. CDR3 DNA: TGCGCCAGCAGCCTGGAAGTGTCCGGGGAGCTGTTTTTT. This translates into CASSLEVSGELFF.

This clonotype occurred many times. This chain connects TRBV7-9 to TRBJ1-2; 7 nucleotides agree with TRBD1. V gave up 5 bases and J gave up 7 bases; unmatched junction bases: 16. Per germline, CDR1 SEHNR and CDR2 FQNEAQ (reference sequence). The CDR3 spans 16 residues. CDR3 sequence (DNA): TGTGCCAGCAGCCGAACTCGGGGAGGGGGCGGAGTTGGCTACACCTTC. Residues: CASSRTRGGGGVGYTF.

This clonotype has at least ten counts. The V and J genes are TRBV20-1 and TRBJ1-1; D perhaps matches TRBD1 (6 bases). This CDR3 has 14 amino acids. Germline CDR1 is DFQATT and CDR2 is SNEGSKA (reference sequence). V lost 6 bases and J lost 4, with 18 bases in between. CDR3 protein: CSARRGGPVTEAFF. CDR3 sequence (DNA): TGCAGTGCGAGAAGGGGGGGGCCGGTCACTGAAGCTTTCTTT.

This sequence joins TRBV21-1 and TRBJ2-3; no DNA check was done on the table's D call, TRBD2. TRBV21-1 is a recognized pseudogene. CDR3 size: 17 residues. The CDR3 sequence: CASSKEGLAMDTDTQYF. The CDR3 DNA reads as TGTGCCAGCAGCAAAGAGGGACTAGCCATGGACACAGATACGCAGTATTTT.

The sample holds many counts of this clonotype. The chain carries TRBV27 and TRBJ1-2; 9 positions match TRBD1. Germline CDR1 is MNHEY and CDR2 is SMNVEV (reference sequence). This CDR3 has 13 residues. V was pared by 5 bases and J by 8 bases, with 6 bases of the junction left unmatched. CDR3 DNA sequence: TGTGCCAGCAGTCCGGGGACAGGGAACGGCTACACCTTC. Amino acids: CASSPGTGNGYTF.

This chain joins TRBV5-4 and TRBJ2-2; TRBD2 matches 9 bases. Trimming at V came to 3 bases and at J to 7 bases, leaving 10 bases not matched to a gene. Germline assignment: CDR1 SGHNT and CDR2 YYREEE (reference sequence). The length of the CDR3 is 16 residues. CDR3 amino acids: CASSSQSRGGGGELFF. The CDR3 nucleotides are TGTGCCAGCAGCTCCCAATCGCGGGGGGGCGGCGGGGAGCTGTTTTTT.